Presented here are 13 T cell receptor beta chains from one specimen sequenced in a study of blood T cell repertoires in COVID-19 (dated by TCRdb to 2019 to 2021). Library generation was performed with the immunoSEQ multiplex PCR assay. TCRdb stores this immuneACCESS table with in-frame sequences only. Part of the clones is absent; in the studies checked, under half of the shortfall reflects unresolved V genes, and no reason is known for the rest. Within this sample are about 370,000 clones, with around 91% of them counted one time only. The top ten clones comprise over 0.95% of the sample. Sequenced input: PBMCs or T cells enriched from blood (not recorded which). Every receptor here comes from a man aged 18-30 years who had recovered from COVID-19.

The rearrangement joins TRBV27 to TRBJ2-1; D unclear. The germline CDR1 and CDR2 sequences are MNHEY and SMNVEV (reference sequence). This CDR3 has 16 residues. The V and J ends lost 5 bases and 0 bases respectively, with 14 bases between them. CDR3 sequence reads: CASSVDPNSSYNEQFF. The CDR3 region has the DNA TGTGCCAGCAGTGTAGACCCGAACAGCTCCTACAATGAGCAGTTCTTC.

This clone has only one observation. V gene TRBV19 combines with J gene TRBJ1-5; 8 positions match TRBD1. V gave up 5 bases and J gave up 2 bases; unmatched junction bases: 17. The germline gives CDR1 LNHDA, CDR2 SQIVND (reference sequence). CDR3 length: 19 amino acids. The CDR3 DNA is TGTGCCAGTAGTCGATCCGGGACAGGACTCGTTAGTGGCAATCAGCCCCAGCATTTT. Encoded protein: CASSRSGTGLVSGNQPQHF.

The V gene is TRBV19, the J gene TRBJ2-3; 8 positions match TRBD1. Losses at the gene ends were 10 bases for V and 1 base for J; bases not matched to a gene: 10. This CDR3 region has 15 residues. CDR1 LNHDA and CDR2 SQIVND come from the germline V gene (reference sequence). In DNA, the CDR3 is TGTGCCATCAAACGGACAGGGTCTGGCACAGATACGCAGTATTTT. Protein: CAIKRTGSGTDTQYF.

The gene calls are TRBV12-3 or TRBV12-4 and TRBJ2-7; D remains unclear. There are 11 residues in the CDR3. V was pared by 8 bases and J by 6 bases, with 11 bases between. The CDR3 sequence: CASSDGSEQYF. In nucleotides, the CDR3 is TGTGCCAGCTCAGACGGGTCCGAGCAGTACTTC.

The V gene is TRBV28, the J gene TRBJ2-1; 14 bases line up with TRBD2. The ends lost 2 bases at V and 8 bases at J; junction bases unmatched: 5. The CDR3 sequence is 16 residues long. Per germline, CDR1 MDHEN and CDR2 SYDVKM. CDR3 residues: CASSLGGTSGSYEQFF. CDR3 bases: TGTGCCAGCAGTTTAGGTGGGACTAGCGGGAGCTATGAGCAGTTCTTC.

This rearrangement joins TRBV5-1 to TRBJ1-1; tentative D call: TRBD1 (5 bases). The CDR3 spans 13 residues. Germline V lookup: CDR1 SGHRS, CDR2 YFSETQ. V shed 2 bases and J shed 1 base, with 6 bases lying between them. CDR3 protein: CASSFQGNTEAFF. CDR3 bases: TGCGCCAGCAGCTTTCAGGGGAACACTGAAGCTTTCTTT.

The chain has TRBV5-6 and TRBJ1-4; tentative D call: TRBD1 (6 bases). V was shortened by 2 bases and J by 2 bases, with 13 bases between the two germline ends. The CDR3 runs to 16 residues. Germline loops: CDR1 SGHDT, CDR2 YYEEEE. The CDR3: CASSLKQGVTNEKLFF. Here the CDR3 DNA reads TGTGCCAGCAGCTTAAAACAGGGAGTGACTAATGAAAAACTGTTTTTT.

This clone was seen only once. The chain joins TRBV27 to TRBJ2-1; TRBD2 agrees at 8 bases. This CDR3 has 13 amino acids. V lost 4 bases and J lost 10; bases outside the gene matches: 6. Germline values: CDR1 MNHEY, CDR2 SMNVEV (reference sequence). The CDR3 sequence: CASSWTSQWEQFF. In DNA, the CDR3 is TGTGCCAGCAGTTGGACTAGCCAATGGGAGCAGTTCTTC.

This chain joins TRBV5-5 and TRBJ1-3; D not certain. The CDR3 covers 14 residues. The V end lost 2 bases, the J end lost 0 bases, and 6 bases lay between the germline ends. In germline, CDR1 is SGHKS, CDR2 YYEKEE (reference sequence). This CDR3 reads CASSFAASGNTIYF. CDR3 nucleotide sequence: TGTGCCAGCAGCTTTGCGGCCTCTGGAAACACCATATATTTT. The full variable domain, rest sourced from reference TRBV5-5 and TRBJ1-3, is DAGVTQSPTHLIKTRGQQVTLRCSPISGHKSVSWYQQVLGQGPQFIFQYYEKEERGRGNFPDRFSARQFPNYSSELNVNALLLGDSALYLCASSFAASGNTIYFGEGSWLTVV.

J is TRBJ2-5 and V is TRBV29-1; possibly TRBD1 for D (7 bases). Germline V gene sequence: CDR1 SQVTM, CDR2 ANQGSEA. Trimming removed 4 bases from V and 5 bases from J, with 20 bases in between. The length of the CDR3 is 15 residues. The chain's CDR3 is CSVAGVAGGRETQYF. In DNA form, the CDR3 reads TGCAGCGTTGCGGGGGTGGCAGGGGGAAGGGAGACCCAGTACTTC.

This clone was detected once. This chain links TRBV6-5 with TRBJ1-2; tentative D call: TRBD1 (5 bases). V lost 6 bases to trimming and J lost 4 bases, with 12 bases between them. Germline V lookup: CDR1 MNHEY, CDR2 SVGAGI. The CDR3 loop spans 13 amino acids. This CDR3 is CASRVWGSYGYTF. The CDR3 DNA reads as TGTGCCAGCAGAGTGTGGGGCAGCTATGGCTACACCTTC.

V usage is TRBV18 and J usage is TRBJ2-7; D uncertain. V was clipped by 3 bases and J by 3 bases, with 12 bases between them. CDR3 length: 14 amino acids. Germline assignment: CDR1 KGHSH and CDR2 LQKENI. The CDR3, as DNA: TGTGCCAGCTCACCGTTCGACTTCAACTACGAGCAGTACTTC. Translation: CASSPFDFNYEQYF. The entire variable domain, with the rest obtained from reference TRBV18 and TRBJ2-7, is as follows: NAGVMQNPRHLVRRRGQEARLRCSPMKGHSHVYWYRQLPEEGLKFMVYLQKENIIDESGMPKERFSAEFPKEGPSILRIQQVVRGDSAAYFCASSPFDFNYEQYFGPGTRLTVT.

The chain joins TRBV6-5 to TRBJ1-2, with D possibly TRBD1 on 5 matching bases. The length of the CDR3 is 14 residues. Germline assignment: CDR1 MNHEY and CDR2 SVGAGI. Trimming shortened V by 8 bases and J by 0 bases, and 13 bases separated the two germline ends. CDR3 DNA sequence: TGTGCCAGCGCCCCGGGGGGTGCTAACTATGGCTACACCTTC. This translates into CASAPGGANYGYTF.